Presented here are 15 T cell receptor beta chains from one specimen sequenced in a study of blood T cell repertoires in COVID-19. Using immunoSEQ multiplex PCR, the repertoire was profiled, and TCRdb retains in-frame clones only, with some absent. The sample gives tens of thousands of clones, 78% of which show up once; roughly 6% is in the top ten. The sequenced sample consisted of peripheral blood. These receptors were obtained from a man between 65 and 85 years old with COVID-19, enrolled during active disease.

This chain joins TRBV6-2 or TRBV6-3 and TRBJ1-1; D is uncertain. Germline V lookup: CDR1 MNHEY, CDR2 SVGEGT. There are 13 residues in the CDR3. V was clipped by 6 bases and J by 8 bases, with 16 bases between them. The CDR3 is CASSTVGRSEAFF. As DNA, the CDR3 is TGTGCCAGCAGCACCGTAGGGAGGTCCGAAGCTTTCTTT.

The chain carries TRBV4-2 and TRBJ2-3, with TRBD2 matching 9 bases. This CDR3 region has 15 residues. Germline V gene lookup returns CDR1 LGHNA and CDR2 YNFKEQ. The V and J ends lost 0 bases and 3 bases, in that order; junction bases with no gene match: 1. CDR3 nucleotide sequence: TGTGCCAGCAGCCAAGAAGCGGGAGGAACAGATACGCAGTATTTT. This encodes CASSQEAGGTDTQYF.

The chain joins TRBV3-1 (or the pseudogene TRBV3-2) to TRBJ1-2; D gene ambiguous. V was cut by 4 bases and J by 7 bases, with 13 bases left in between. Germline values: CDR1 LGHDT, CDR2 YNNKEL (reference sequence). The CDR3 is 13 residues long. CDR3: CASSRARYSGYTF. CDR3 bases: TGTGCCAGCAGCCGGGCCCGCTATAGTGGCTACACCTTC.

This clone showed up just once. The chain couples TRBV27 to TRBJ1-5, with D tentatively TRBD1 (5 bases). Per the germline V gene, CDR1 is MNHEY and CDR2 is SMNVEV (reference sequence). V lost 3 bases and J 5 bases, leaving 8 bases between the germline ends. The CDR3 length is 13 residues. The CDR3 DNA is TGTGCCAGCAGTTTGGCAGGGCATCAGCCCCAGCATTTT. It specifies CASSLAGHQPQHF.

The chain is built from TRBV24-1 and TRBJ2-2; D remains unclear. This CDR3 region has 15 residues. V dropped 0 bases and J dropped 2 bases, with 6 bases sitting between them. Germline-derived CDR1 and CDR2 are KGHDR and SFDVKD. The DNA for the CDR3 is TGTGCCACCAGTGATTTGCGACAAAACACCGGGGAGCTGTTTTTT. Protein sequence: CATSDLRQNTGELFF.

This clone was counted only a few times. This chain uses TRBV7-6 with TRBJ1-6, with TRBD1 as a possible D gene (6 bases). Germline CDR1 and CDR2: SGHVS and FNYEAQ. Trimming removed 1 base at V and 13 bases at J, with 17 bases between. This CDR3 comprises 15 residues. The CDR3 coding sequence is TGTGCCAGCAGCTTAGTCCCGGACAGCACGCGGCCCCTCCACTTT. It encodes CASSLVPDSTRPLHF.

The gene calls are TRBV28 and TRBJ1-1; no firm D call. Trimming took off 5 bases at V and 5 bases at J, with 9 bases between the two ends. Germline lookup yields CDR1 MDHEN and CDR2 SYDVKM. This CDR3 spans 12 amino acids. Written as DNA, the CDR3 is TGTGCCAGCAGTACCGGCGGGACTGAAGCTTTCTTT. It codes for CASSTGGTEAFF.

This clone has a handful of counts. The J gene is TRBJ2-3, the V gene TRBV30; TRBD2 is a possible D gene (5 bases). Germline loops: CDR1 GTSNPN, CDR2 SVGIG (reference sequence). CDR3 size: 13 residues. V lost 4 bases to trimming and J lost 4 bases, with 12 bases between them. CDR3 DNA sequence: TGTGCCTGGACCCTCGGGATTTCAGATACGCAGTATTTT. Its translation: CAWTLGISDTQYF.

This chain joins TRBV7-2 and TRBJ2-2, with 8 bases lining up with TRBD1. V lost 7 bases, J lost 4 bases, and 11 bases stayed unmatched. Germline CDR1 is SGHTA and CDR2 is FQGNSA. The CDR3 length is 16 residues. CDR3 amino acids: CASTDRGNSGTGELFF. Written as DNA, the CDR3 is TGTGCCAGCACCGACAGGGGAAATTCTGGCACCGGGGAGCTGTTTTTT.

This chain uses TRBV7-9 with TRBJ2-7, with D tentatively TRBD1 (5 bases). Trimming removed 4 bases at V and 5 bases at J, with 9 bases between. The CDR3 is 12 amino acids. The germline V gene encodes CDR1 SEHNR and CDR2 FQNEAQ (reference sequence). This CDR3 is CASSSSGNEQYF. The CDR3 DNA follows: TGTGCCAGCAGCTCCTCAGGGAACGAGCAGTACTTC.

The table lists this clone with a count of one. The CDR3 protein is CASSLVAGGDIQYF. Here the CDR3 DNA reads TGTGCCAGCAGCTTAGTGGCGGGGGGGGACATTCAGTACTTC. This sequence joins TRBV7-2 and TRBJ2-4, with 9 bases lining up with TRBD2. The J segment lost 8 bases and the V segment lost 1 base, leaving 3 bases of the junction unmatched. This CDR3 is 14 amino acids long. Germline CDR1 and CDR2: SGHTA and FQGNSA.

The rearrangement joins TRBV6-5 to TRBJ1-1, with 9 bases lining up with TRBD1. The CDR3 is made up of 14 amino acids. Germline V lookup: CDR1 MNHEY, CDR2 SVGAGI. V lost 7 bases and J lost 8; bases outside the gene matches: 11. This CDR3 reads CASTFQVGTGEAFF. Written as DNA, the CDR3 is TGTGCCAGCACATTCCAAGTGGGGACAGGGGAAGCTTTCTTT.

The chain has TRBV28 and TRBJ2-2; unclear D gene. This CDR3 has 13 residues. Per germline, CDR1 MDHEN and CDR2 SYDVKM. Trimming pared 10 bases from V and 0 bases from J, leaving 9 bases between. Here the CDR3 reads CAIAAPNTGELFF. CDR3 in DNA: TGTGCCATCGCGGCTCCGAACACCGGGGAGCTGTTTTTT.

In DNA, the CDR3 is TGTGCCAGCAGCAAACCCAAGCAGGGGGCCAACGCGCAGTACTTC. Amino acid sequence: CASSKPKQGANAQYF. The chain is built from TRBV21-1 and TRBJ2-7; the table's D call, TRBD1, was not checked against the DNA. TRBV21-1 is a pseudogene. The CDR3 has 15 residues.

The rearrangement joins TRBV7-9 to TRBJ1-3; 9 bases line up with TRBD1. The CDR3 runs to 18 residues. J lost 4 bases, V lost 5 bases, and 15 bases had no gene match. Germline V gene lookup returns CDR1 SEHNR and CDR2 FQNEAQ (reference sequence). CDR3 bases: TGTGCCAGCAGCCACCGGACAGGGGTCCCTTTCCCGGGAAACACCATATATTTT. Protein sequence: CASSHRTGVPFPGNTIYF.